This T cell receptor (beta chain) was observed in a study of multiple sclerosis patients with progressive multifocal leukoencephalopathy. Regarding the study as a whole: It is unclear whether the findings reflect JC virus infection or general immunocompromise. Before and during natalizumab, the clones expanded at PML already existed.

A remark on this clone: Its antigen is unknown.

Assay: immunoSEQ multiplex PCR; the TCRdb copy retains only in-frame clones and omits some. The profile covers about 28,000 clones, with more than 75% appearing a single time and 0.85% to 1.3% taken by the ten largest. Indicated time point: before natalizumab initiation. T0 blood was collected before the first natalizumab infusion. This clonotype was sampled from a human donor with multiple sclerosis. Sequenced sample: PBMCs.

CDR3 protein: CASSSEEYGYTF. In DNA form, the CDR3 reads TGTGCCAGCAGTTCAGAGGAGTATGGCTACACCTTC. The chain recombines TRBV6-5 with TRBJ1-2; D uncertain. Trimming stripped 4 bases from V and 5 bases from J, with 8 bases between. Germline CDR1 and CDR2: MNHEY and SVGAGI. The CDR3 runs to 12 residues.